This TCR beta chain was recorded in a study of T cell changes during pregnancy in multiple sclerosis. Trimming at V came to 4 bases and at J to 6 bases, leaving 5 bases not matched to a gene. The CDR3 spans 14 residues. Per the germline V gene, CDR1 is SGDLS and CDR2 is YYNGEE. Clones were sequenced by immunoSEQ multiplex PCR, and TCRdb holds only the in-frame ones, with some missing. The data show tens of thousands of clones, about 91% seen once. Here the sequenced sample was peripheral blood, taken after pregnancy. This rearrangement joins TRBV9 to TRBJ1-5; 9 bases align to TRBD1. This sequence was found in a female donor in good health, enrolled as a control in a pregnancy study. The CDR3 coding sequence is TGTGCCAGCAGCTTACAGGGGGCAGGTCAGCCCCAGCATTTT. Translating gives CASSLQGAGQPQHF.